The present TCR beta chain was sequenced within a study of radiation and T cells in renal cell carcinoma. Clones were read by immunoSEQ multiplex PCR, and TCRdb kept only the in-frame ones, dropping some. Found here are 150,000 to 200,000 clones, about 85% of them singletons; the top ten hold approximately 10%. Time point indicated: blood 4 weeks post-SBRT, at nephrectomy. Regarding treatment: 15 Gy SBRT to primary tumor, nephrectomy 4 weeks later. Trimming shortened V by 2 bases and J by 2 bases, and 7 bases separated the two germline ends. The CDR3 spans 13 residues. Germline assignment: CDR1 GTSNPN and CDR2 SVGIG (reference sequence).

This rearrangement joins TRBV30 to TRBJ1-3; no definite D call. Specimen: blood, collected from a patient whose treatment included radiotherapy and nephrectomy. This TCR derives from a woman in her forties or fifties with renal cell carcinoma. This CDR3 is CAWSSHPGNTIYF. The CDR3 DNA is TGTGCCTGGAGTTCCCATCCTGGAAACACCATATATTTT. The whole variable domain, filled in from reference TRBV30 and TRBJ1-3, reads SQTIHQWPATLVQPVGSPLSLECTVEGTSNPNLYWYRQAAGRGLQLLFYSVGIGQISSEVPQNLSASRPQDRQFILSSKKLLLSDSGFYLCAWSSHPGNTIYFGEGSWLTVV.